This T cell receptor (beta chain) comes out of a study of cytomegalovirus exposure and HLA in healthy donors. Overall study: In a later analysis, the roughly 120 validation repertoires were reported to have used the same platform as the roughly 700 first-cohort repertoires.

As for this clone: Its cognate antigen is unknown.

The germline CDR1 and CDR2 sequences are GTSNPN and SVGIG (reference sequence). Trimming took 0 bases from V and 9 from J, leaving 14 bases between them. This CDR3 is built from 13 residues. Study results and limitations: Most sequenced TCRs were rare (though some public TCRs occurred in many donors). A few chains linked to CMV were shown in vitro to be specific for CMV antigens.

While the first cohort had 500 to 700 subjects, the donors belonged to the separate validation cohort of more than 95 subjects. Produced via immunoSEQ multiplex PCR; TCRdb's table is partial and in-frame only. The table has about 78,000 clones, 96% seen once; the top ten hold about 1.5%. The sequence derives from a man aged 18 to 30 in good health and CMV-seropositive. This chain links TRBV30 with TRBJ2-5; D call uncertain. Sequencing was done on a sample of PBMCs. The CDR3 is CAWSVKESWAQYF. CDR3 sequence (DNA): TGTGCCTGGAGTGTAAAGGAGTCATGGGCCCAGTACTTC.